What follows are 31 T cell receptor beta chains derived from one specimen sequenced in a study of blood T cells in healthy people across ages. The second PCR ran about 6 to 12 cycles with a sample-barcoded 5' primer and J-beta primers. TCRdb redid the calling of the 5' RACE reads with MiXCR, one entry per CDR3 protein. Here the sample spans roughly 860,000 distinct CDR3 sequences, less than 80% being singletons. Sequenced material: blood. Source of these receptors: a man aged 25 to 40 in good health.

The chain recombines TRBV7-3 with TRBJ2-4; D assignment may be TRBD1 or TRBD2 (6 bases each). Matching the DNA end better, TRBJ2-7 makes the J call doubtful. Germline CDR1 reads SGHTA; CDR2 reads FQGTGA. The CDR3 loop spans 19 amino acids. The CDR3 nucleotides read TGTGCCAGCAGCCCCACCCCACTGTGGGGGGCTAGTATAGACTACGAGCAGTACTTC. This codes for CASSPTPLWGASIDYEQYF.

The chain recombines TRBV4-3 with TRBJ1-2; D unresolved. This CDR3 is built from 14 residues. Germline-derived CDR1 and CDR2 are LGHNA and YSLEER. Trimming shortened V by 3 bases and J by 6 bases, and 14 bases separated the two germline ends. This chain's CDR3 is CASSHRSISDGYTF. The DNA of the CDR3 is TGCGCCAGCAGCCATCGAAGTATTAGTGATGGCTACACCTTC.

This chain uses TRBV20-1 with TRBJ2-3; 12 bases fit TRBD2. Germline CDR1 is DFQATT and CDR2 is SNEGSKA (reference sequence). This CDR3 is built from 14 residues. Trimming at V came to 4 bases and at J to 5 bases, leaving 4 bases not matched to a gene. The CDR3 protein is CSATSGGAGDTQYF. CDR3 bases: TGCAGTGCTACTAGCGGGGGGGCCGGAGATACGCAGTATTTT.

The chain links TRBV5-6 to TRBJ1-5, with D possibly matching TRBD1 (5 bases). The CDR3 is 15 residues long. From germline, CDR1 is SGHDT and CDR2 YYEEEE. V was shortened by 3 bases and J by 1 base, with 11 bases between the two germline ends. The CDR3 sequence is CASSWQGGSNQPQHF. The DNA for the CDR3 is TGTGCCAGCAGCTGGCAGGGAGGGAGCAATCAGCCCCAGCATTTT.

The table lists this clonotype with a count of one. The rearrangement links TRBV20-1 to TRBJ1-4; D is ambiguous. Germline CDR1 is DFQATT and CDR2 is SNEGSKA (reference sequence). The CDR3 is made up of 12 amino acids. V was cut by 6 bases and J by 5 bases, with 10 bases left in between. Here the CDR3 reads CSATRPNEKLFF. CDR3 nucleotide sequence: TGCAGTGCCACGCGACCGAATGAAAAACTGTTTTTT.

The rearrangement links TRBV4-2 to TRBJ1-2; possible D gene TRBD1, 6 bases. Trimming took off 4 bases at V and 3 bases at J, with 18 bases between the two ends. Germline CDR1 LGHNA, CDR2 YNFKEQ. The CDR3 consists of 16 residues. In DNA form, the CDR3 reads TGTGCCAGCAGCCCCGTCGGACAGCGCGTTGACTATGGCTACACCTTC. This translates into CASSPVGQRVDYGYTF.

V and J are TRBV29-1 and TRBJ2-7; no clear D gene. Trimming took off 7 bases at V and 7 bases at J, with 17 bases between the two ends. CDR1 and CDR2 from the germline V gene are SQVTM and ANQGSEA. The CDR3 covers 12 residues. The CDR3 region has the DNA TGCAGCGCTATGACCCCTGACAATGAGCAGTACTTC. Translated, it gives CSAMTPDNEQYF.

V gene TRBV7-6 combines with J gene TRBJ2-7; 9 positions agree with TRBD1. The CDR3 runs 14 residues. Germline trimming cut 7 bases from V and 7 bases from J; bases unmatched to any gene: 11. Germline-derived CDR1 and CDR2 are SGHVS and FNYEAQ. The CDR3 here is CASTPGTGSSEQYF. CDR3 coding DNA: TGTGCCAGCACCCCCGGGACAGGGTCGTCAGAGCAGTACTTC.

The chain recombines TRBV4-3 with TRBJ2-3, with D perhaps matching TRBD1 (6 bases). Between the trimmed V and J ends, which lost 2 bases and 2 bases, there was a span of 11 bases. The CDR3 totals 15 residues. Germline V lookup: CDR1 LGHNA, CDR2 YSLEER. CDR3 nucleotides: TGCGCCAGCAGCCAAAGGTACAGGGCCACAGATACGCAGTATTTT. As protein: CASSQRYRATDTQYF.

The CDR3 is CSASVVAGVQDTQYF. Written as DNA, the CDR3 is TGCAGTGCTAGTGTAGTAGCGGGGGTTCAGGATACGCAGTATTTT. The chain links TRBV20-1 to TRBJ2-3; 9 positions match TRBD2. CDR3 length: 15 amino acids. V lost 3 bases and J lost 6; bases outside the gene matches: 10. Germline V gene lookup returns CDR1 DFQATT and CDR2 SNEGSKA (reference sequence).

The CDR3 region is CASTLVGGEYNEQFF. The CDR3 nucleotides are TGTGCCAGCACTCTAGTGGGGGGCGAATACAATGAGCAGTTCTTC. The rearrangement links TRBV6-5 to TRBJ2-1; D assignment may be TRBD1 or TRBD2 (6 bases each). Germline V gene lookup returns CDR1 MNHEY and CDR2 SVGAGI. This CDR3 spans 15 amino acids. Trimming removed 7 bases from V and 4 bases from J, with 17 bases in between.

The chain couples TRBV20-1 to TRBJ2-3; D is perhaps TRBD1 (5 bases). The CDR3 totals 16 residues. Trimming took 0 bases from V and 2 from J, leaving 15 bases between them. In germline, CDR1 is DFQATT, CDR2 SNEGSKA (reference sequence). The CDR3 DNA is TGCAGTGCTAGAGATCTTTGGGGCACGAACACAGATACGCAGTATTTT. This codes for CSARDLWGTNTDTQYF.

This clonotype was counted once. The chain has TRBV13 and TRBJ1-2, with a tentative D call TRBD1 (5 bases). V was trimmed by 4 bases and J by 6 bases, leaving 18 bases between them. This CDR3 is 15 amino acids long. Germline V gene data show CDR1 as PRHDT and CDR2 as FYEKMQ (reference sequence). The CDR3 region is CASSSERRGRDGYTF. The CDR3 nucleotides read TGTGCCAGCAGCTCGGAGCGACGGGGGAGGGATGGCTACACCTTC.

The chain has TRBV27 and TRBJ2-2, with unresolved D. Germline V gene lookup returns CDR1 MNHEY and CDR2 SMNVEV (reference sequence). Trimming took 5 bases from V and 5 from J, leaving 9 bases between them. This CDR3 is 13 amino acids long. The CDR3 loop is CASSGLHTGELFF. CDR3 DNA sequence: TGTGCCAGCAGTGGGCTACATACCGGGGAGCTGTTTTTT.

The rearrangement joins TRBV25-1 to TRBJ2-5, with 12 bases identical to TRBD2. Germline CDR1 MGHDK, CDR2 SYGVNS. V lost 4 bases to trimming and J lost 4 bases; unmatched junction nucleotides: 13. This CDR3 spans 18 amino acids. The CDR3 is CASSGTDLAGGPRETQYF. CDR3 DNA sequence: TGTGCCAGCAGTGGGACTGATCTAGCGGGGGGGCCTCGAGAGACCCAGTACTTC. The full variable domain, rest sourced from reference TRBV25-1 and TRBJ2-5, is EADIYQTPRYLVIGTGKKITLECSQTMGHDKMYWYQQDPGMELHLIHYSYGVNSTEKGDLSSESTVSRIRTEHFPLTLESARPSHTSQYLCASSGTDLAGGPRETQYFGPGTRLLVL.

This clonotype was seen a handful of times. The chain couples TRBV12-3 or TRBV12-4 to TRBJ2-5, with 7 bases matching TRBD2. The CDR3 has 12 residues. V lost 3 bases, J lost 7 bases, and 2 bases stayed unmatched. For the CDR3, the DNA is TGTGCCAGCAGTTTCCAGCGGGGGACCCAGTACTTC. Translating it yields CASSFQRGTQYF.

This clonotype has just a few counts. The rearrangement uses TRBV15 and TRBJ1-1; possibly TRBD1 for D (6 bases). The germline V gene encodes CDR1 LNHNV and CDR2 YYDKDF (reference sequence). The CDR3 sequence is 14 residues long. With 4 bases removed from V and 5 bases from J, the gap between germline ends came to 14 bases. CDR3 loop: CATSTNSGATEAFF. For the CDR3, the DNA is TGTGCCACCAGCACCAACTCAGGGGCTACTGAAGCTTTCTTT.

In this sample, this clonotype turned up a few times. CDR3 residues: CASSRDPGDDTQYF. For the CDR3, the DNA is TGTGCCAGCAGTCGGGACCCAGGGGATGATACGCAGTATTTT. The V call is TRBV5-4, the J call TRBJ2-3; tentatively, D is TRBD1 (6 bases). Per germline, CDR1 SGHNT and CDR2 YYREEE (reference sequence). Trimming shortened V by 5 bases and J by 6 bases, and 16 bases separated the two germline ends. This CDR3 region has 14 residues.

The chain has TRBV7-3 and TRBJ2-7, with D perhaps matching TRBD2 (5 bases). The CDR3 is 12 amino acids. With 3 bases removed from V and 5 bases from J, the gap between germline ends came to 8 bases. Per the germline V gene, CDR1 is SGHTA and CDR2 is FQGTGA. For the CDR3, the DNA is TGTGCCAGCAGCTTGGGTAGCGACGAGCAGTACTTC. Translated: CASSLGSDEQYF.

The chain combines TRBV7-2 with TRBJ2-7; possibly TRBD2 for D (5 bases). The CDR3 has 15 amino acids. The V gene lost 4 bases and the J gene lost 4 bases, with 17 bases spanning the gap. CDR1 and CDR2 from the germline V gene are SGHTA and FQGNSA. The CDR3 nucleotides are TGTGCCAGCAGCTCCACCTCGGACTCCCCTTACGAGCAGTACTTC. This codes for CASSSTSDSPYEQYF.

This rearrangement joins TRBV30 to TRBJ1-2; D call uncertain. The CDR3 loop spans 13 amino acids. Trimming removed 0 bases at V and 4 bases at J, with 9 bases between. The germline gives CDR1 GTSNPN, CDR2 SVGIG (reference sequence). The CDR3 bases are TGTGCCTGGAGTGTCCATGCTGGCTATGGCTACACCTTC. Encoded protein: CAWSVHAGYGYTF.

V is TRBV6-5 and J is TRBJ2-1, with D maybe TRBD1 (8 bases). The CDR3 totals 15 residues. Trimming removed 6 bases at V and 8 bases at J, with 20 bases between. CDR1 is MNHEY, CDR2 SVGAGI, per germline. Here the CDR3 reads CASSQNRGTTHEQFF. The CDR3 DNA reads TGTGCCAGCAGCCAGAACAGGGGGACTACGCATGAGCAGTTCTTC.

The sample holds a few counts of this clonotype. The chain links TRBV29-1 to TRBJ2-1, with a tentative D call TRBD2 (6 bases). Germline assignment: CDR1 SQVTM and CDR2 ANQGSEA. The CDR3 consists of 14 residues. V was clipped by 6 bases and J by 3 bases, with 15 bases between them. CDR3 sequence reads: CSVQKRVIYNEQFF. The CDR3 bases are TGCAGCGTACAAAAGCGGGTTATCTACAATGAGCAGTTCTTC.

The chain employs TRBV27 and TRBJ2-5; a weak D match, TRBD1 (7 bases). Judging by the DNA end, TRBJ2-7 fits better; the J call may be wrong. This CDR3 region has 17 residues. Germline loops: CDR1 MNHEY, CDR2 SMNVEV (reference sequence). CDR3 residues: CASSPGTALRRVYEQYF. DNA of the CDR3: TGTGCCAGCAGTCCCGGGACAGCCTTAAGGAGGGTTTACGAGCAGTACTTC.

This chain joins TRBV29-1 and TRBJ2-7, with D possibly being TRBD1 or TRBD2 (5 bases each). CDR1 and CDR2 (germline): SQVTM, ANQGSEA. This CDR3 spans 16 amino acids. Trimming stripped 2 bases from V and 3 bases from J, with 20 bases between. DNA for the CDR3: TGCAGCGTTGAAAGGCCCCCTGATGGGGGAGACTACGAGCAGTACTTC. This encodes CSVERPPDGGDYEQYF.

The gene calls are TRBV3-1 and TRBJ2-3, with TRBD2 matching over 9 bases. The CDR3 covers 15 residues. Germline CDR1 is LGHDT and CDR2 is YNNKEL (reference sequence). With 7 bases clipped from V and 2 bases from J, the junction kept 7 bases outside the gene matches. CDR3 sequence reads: CASTPTSGYTDTQYF. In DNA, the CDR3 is TGTGCCAGCACCCCGACTAGCGGCTACACAGATACGCAGTATTTT.

The CDR3 loop reads CASSPTPYSNQPQHF. Here the CDR3 DNA reads TGTGCCAGCAGCCCTACACCCTATAGCAATCAGCCCCAGCATTTT. The chain combines TRBV6-5 with TRBJ1-5; D ambiguous. Germline values: CDR1 MNHEY, CDR2 SVGAGI. Trimming took 6 bases from V and 0 from J, leaving 12 bases between them. This CDR3 region has 15 residues.

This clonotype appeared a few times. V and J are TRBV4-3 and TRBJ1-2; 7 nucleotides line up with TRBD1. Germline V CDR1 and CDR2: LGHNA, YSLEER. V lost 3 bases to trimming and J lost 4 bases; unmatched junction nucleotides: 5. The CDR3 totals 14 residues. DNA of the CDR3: TGCGCCAGCAGCCACCGACAGGGTCCCTATGGCTACACCTTC. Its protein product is CASSHRQGPYGYTF.

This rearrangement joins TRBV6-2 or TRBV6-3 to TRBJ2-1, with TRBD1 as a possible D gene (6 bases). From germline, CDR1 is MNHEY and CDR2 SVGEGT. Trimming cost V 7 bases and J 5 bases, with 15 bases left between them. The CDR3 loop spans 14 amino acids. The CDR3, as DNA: TGTGCCAGCACTAAAGGGGACACCAACAATGAGCAGTTCTTC. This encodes CASTKGDTNNEQFF.

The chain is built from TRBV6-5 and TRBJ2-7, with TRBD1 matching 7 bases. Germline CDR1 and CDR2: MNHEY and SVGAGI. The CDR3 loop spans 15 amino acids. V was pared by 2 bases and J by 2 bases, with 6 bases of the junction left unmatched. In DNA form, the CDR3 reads TGTGCCAGCAGTTACGTCCGGGACAGTGCCTACGAGCAGTACTTC. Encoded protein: CASSYVRDSAYEQYF.

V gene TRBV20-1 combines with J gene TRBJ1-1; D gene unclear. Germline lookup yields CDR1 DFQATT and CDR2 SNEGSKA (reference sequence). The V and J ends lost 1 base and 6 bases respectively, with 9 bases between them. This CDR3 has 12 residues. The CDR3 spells CSARVRRPEAFF. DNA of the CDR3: TGCAGTGCTAGAGTTCGGCGCCCTGAAGCTTTCTTT.